The 15 T cell receptor beta chains listed next were all sequenced from one sample in a study of radiotherapy plus CTLA-4 blockade in lung cancer (dated by TCRdb to 2016 to 2019). Library construction relied on the immunoSEQ multiplex PCR assay. Here the immuneACCESS table is served through TCRdb, limited to in-frame sequences with V and J called. Missing clones are a known gap in these copies; in checked studies unresolved V genes cover under half, and the rest lacks a known reason. The sample table records 95,000 to 150,000 clones; around 89% of these occur just once. Together, the top ten hold 6.9% of the sample. This sample comprised peripheral blood, obtained from a patient treated with radiotherapy plus ipilimumab. Receptors were obtained from a human donor with non-small cell lung cancer that progressed on radiotherapy plus ipilimumab.

The rearrangement uses TRBV10-3 and TRBJ2-5; no clear D gene. Deletions cut 0 bases from V and 3 bases from J, with 2 bases between. The CDR3 has 12 amino acids. Germline CDR1 and CDR2: ENHRY and SYGVKD. Here the CDR3 DNA reads TGTGCCATCAGTGAGTCGGAAGAGACCCAGTACTTC. Translating gives CAISESEETQYF.

This sequence joins TRBV6-1 and TRBJ1-2, with a weak D call TRBD1 (5 bases). V was trimmed by 4 bases and J by 1 base, leaving 13 bases between them. The germline gives CDR1 MNHNS, CDR2 SASEGT. There are 15 residues in the CDR3. Here the CDR3 DNA reads TGTGCCAGCAGTGGGTTCGAAAGGGGTAACTATGGCTACACCTTC. Its protein product is CASSGFERGNYGYTF.

The chain links TRBV15 to TRBJ1-5, with 12 bases matching TRBD1. The CDR3 contains 17 residues. V gave up 1 base and J gave up 7 bases; unmatched junction bases: 8. The germline gives CDR1 LNHNV, CDR2 YYDKDF (reference sequence). In DNA form, the CDR3 reads TGTGCCACCAGCAGAGGGTCCGGGGACAGGGGGCTCCAGCCCCAGCATTTT. Translated, it gives CATSRGSGDRGLQPQHF.

The count of this clone is one. The same CDR3 can be traced to other DNA sequences in this sample. The chain is built from TRBV5-6 and TRBJ1-1; tentatively, D is TRBD1 (5 bases). The V gene's germline CDR1 is SGHDT and CDR2 YYEEEE. The V end was cut by 0 bases, the J end by 5 bases, with 11 bases between. The CDR3 has 14 amino acids. This chain's CDR3 is CASSLVGVTTEAFF. CDR3 DNA sequence: TGTGCCAGCAGCTTGGTGGGGGTAACTACTGAAGCTTTCTTT. Combining the CDR3 with reference TRBV5-6 and TRBJ1-1 gives the whole variable domain DAGVTQSPTHLIKTRGQQVTLRCSPKSGHDTVSWYQQALGQGPQFIFQYYEEEERQRGNFPDRFSGHQFPNYSSELNVNALLLGDSALYLCASSLVGVTTEAFFGQGTRLTVV.

The chain couples TRBV5-1 to TRBJ2-5; 8 bases align to TRBD2. The length of the CDR3 is 15 residues. The ends lost 4 bases at V and 1 base at J; junction bases unmatched: 6. The germline gives CDR1 SGHRS, CDR2 YFSETQ. The CDR3, as DNA: TGCGCCAGCAGCCGCACTAGCGGACGCCAAGAGACCCAGTACTTC. Encoded protein: CASSRTSGRQETQYF.

CDR3 sequence: CASSLDGGPTLFSTDTQYF. The CDR3 DNA sequence: TGTGCCAGCAGTTTGGACGGGGGGCCAACCCTATTTAGCACAGATACGCAGTATTTT. This sequence joins TRBV27 and TRBJ2-3; D is possibly TRBD2 (7 bases). V lost 3 bases and J 0 bases, leaving 22 bases between the germline ends. The CDR3 spans 19 residues. CDR1 and CDR2 from the germline V gene are MNHEY and SMNVEV (reference sequence).

V usage is TRBV9 and J usage is TRBJ2-1; weak D call: TRBD1 (6 bases). CDR1 and CDR2 (germline): SGDLS, YYNGEE. The CDR3 totals 13 residues. The V end was cut by 6 bases, the J end by 7 bases, with 14 bases between. CDR3 region: CASTKPTGNEQFF. CDR3 sequence (DNA): TGTGCCAGCACCAAACCAACAGGGAATGAGCAGTTCTTC. Combining the CDR3 with reference TRBV9 and TRBJ2-1 gives the whole variable domain DSGVTQTPKHLITATGQRVTLRCSPRSGDLSVYWYQQSLDQGLQFLIQYYNGEERAKGNILERFSAQQFPDLHSELNLSSLELGDSALYFCASTKPTGNEQFFGPGTRLTVL.

The chain recombines TRBV11-2 with TRBJ2-2; 7 nucleotides match TRBD1. Germline V gene sequence: CDR1 SGHAT, CDR2 FQNNGV. The V segment lost 5 bases and the J segment 9 bases; nucleotides outside the gene matches: 9. The CDR3 consists of 14 residues. CDR3 coding DNA: TGTGCCAGCAGCGCAAACAGGGGACGGCGGGAGCTGTTTTTT. It specifies CASSANRGRRELFF.

This clone was detected only a few times. The rearrangement uses TRBV4-1 and TRBJ2-1; weak D call: TRBD1 (6 bases). CDR1 is MGHRA and CDR2 is YSYEKL in the germline V gene. The CDR3 is 12 residues long. The V end lost 1 base, the J end lost 10 bases, and 8 bases lay between the germline ends. This CDR3 is CASSQGGPEQFF. In DNA, the CDR3 is TGCGCCAGCAGCCAAGGGGGGCCGGAGCAGTTCTTC.

In its sample, this clone was seen once. V is TRBV7-8 and J is TRBJ2-7; TRBD2 matches 13 bases. CDR3 length: 16 amino acids. The junction had 12 bases not matched to a gene; V was cut back by 4 bases and J by 9 bases. The germline V gene encodes CDR1 SGHVS and CDR2 FQNEAQ. This chain's CDR3 is CASSSGGGLAGMGQYF. The CDR3 nucleotides are TGTGCCAGCAGCTCCGGGGGGGGACTAGCGGGAATGGGGCAGTACTTC.

The rearrangement uses TRBV28 and TRBJ1-2; 9 positions agree with TRBD1. CDR3 length: 15 residues. CDR1 is MDHEN, CDR2 SYDVKM, per germline. Trimming removed 4 bases from V and 3 bases from J; junction bases left unmatched: 6. In DNA form, the CDR3 reads TGTGCCAGCAGTTCACAGGGGGCTCCGGACTATGGCTACACCTTC. Residues: CASSSQGAPDYGYTF.

This chain uses TRBV19 with TRBJ2-3, with 9 bases that match TRBD1. The germline gives CDR1 LNHDA, CDR2 SQIVND (reference sequence). The ends lost 6 bases at V and 6 bases at J; junction bases unmatched: 13. This CDR3 is 16 amino acids long. The CDR3 is CASSNRGRSDGDTQYF. The CDR3 DNA follows: TGTGCCAGTAGCAACAGGGGGCGCTCCGACGGGGATACGCAGTATTTT. Full variable domain (outside the CDR3, taken from reference TRBV19 and TRBJ2-3): DGGITQSPKYLFRKEGQNVTLSCEQNLNHDAMYWYRQDPGQGLRLIYYSQIVNDFQKGDIAEGYSVSREKKESFPLTVTSAQKNPTAFYLCASSNRGRSDGDTQYFGPGTRLTVL.

The chain combines TRBV30 with TRBJ2-5; TRBD2 aligns across 9 bases. CDR1 is GTSNPN, CDR2 SVGIG, per germline (reference sequence). The CDR3 totals 15 residues. Trimming removed 5 bases from V and 4 bases from J; junction bases left unmatched: 11. In nucleotides, the CDR3 is TGTGCCTGGGGACCGGGAGCGGGAGGTGGAGAGACCCAGTACTTC. It yields the protein CAWGPGAGGGETQYF.

The chain uses TRBV9 and TRBJ1-1, with 10 bases aligning to TRBD1. This CDR3 comprises 17 residues. Looked up from germline, CDR1 is SGDLS and CDR2 is YYNGEE. V shed 4 bases, J shed 5 bases, and the junction held 14 bases outside the gene matches. The CDR3, as DNA: TGTGCCAGCAGCCCTAGGGGACAGGGGATTAAGGGTACTGAAGCTTTCTTT. It is translated as CASSPRGQGIKGTEAFF.

The V call is TRBV6-5, the J call TRBJ1-2; D possibly corresponds to TRBD1 (6 bases). This CDR3 is built from 13 residues. Germline lookup yields CDR1 MNHEY and CDR2 SVGAGI. V shed 6 bases and J shed 2 bases, with 10 bases lying between them. CDR3 residues: CASRDSLNYGYTF. The CDR3 DNA is TGTGCCAGCAGGGACAGCCTGAACTATGGCTACACCTTC.